This T cell receptor (beta chain) was captured in a study of control samples from healthy donors and cancer patients. Method: immunoSEQ multiplex PCR; TCRdb's copy keeps in-frame clones and lacks some. The data show about 160,000 clones, with roughly 90% seen just once and 12% held by the top ten. The V end was cut by 3 bases, the J end by 4 bases, with 16 bases between. This CDR3 region has 16 residues. Germline loops: CDR1 KGHSH, CDR2 LQKENI. The sequence came from a young man in good health. Sequenced material: blood. The chain has TRBV18 and TRBJ1-5; D is undetermined. This CDR3 reads CASSPMGSRGNQPQHF. Here the CDR3 DNA reads TGTGCCAGCTCACCGATGGGATCTCGGGGAAATCAGCCCCAGCATTTT.